Listed below are T cell receptor beta chains from one sample, sequenced in a study of early T cells in non-severe SARS-CoV-2 infection. TCRdb re-called the 5' RACE reads through MiXCR, storing one row per CDR3 protein. The sample has 50,000 to 65,000 distinct CDR3 sequences; roughly 18% are singletons. The source material was whole blood, sampled at baseline. All receptors come from an adult who was a healthcare worker with PCR-confirmed SARS-CoV-2 infection or an uninfected control (not recorded which). CDR3s include the opening cysteine and the closing phenylalanine or tryptophan. A D gene is named only where the DNA matches it firmly. Clone size appears in some rows only: once, few, many, or a class for an expanded clone.

>TRBJ1-6|few|.|TRBV5-1
CASSSQDGGRNSPLHF
TGCGCCAGCAGCTCCCAGGACGGAGGAAGGAATTCACCCCTCCACTTT
>TRBJ1-1|.|.|TRBV14
CASSVRTKNTEAFF
TGTGCCAGCAGCGTCAGGACGAAGAACACTGAAGCTTTCTTT
>TRBJ2-3|few|.|TRBV13
CATRYLSSTDTQYF
TGTGCCACCCGCTATCTTAGCAGCACAGATACGCAGTATTTT
>TRBJ1-2|.|.|TRBV18
CASSETGPYGYTF
TGTGCCAGCTCAGAGACAGGACCCTATGGCTACACCTTC
>TRBJ2-7|.|.|TRBV20-1
CSARAGHSYEQYF
TGCAGTGCTAGAGCCGGTCACAGCTACGAGCAGTACTTC
>TRBJ1-1|few|.|TRBV19
CASSPTSLAEAFF
TGTGCCAGCTCACCCACAAGTCTAGCTGAAGCTTTCTTT
>TRBJ1-5|.|.|TRBV28
CASMWGYQPQHF
TGTGCCAGCATGTGGGGTTACCAGCCCCAGCATTTT
>TRBJ1-6|.|.|TRBV28
CASSTTPINSPLHF
TGTGCCAGCAGTACGACACCGATCAATTCACCCCTCCACTTT
>TRBJ2-3|.|.|TRBV28
CASSRDGRTDTQYF
TGTGCCAGCAGTAGGGACGGACGCACAGATACGCAGTATTTT
>TRBJ2-1|.|TRBD2|TRBV4-3
CASSQESSGRLPLEQFF
TGCGCCAGCAGCCAAGAATCGAGCGGGAGGTTGCCATTGGAGCAGTTCTTC
>TRBJ2-4|.|TRBD1|TRBV2
CASRDRAGAKNIQYF
TGTGCCAGCAGGGACAGGGCTGGGGCCAAAAACATTCAGTACTTC
>TRBJ1-2|.|.|TRBV12-3/TRBV12-4
CASSLAASSYGYTF
TGTGCCAGCAGTTTAGCCGCCAGCAGTTATGGCTACACCTTC
>TRBJ2-3|many|.|TRBV7-8
CASSLGRTDTQYF
TGTGCCAGCAGCTTAGGCCGAACAGATACGCAGTATTTT
>TRBJ1-2|few|.|TRBV12-3/TRBV12-4
CASSLVRGVSGGYTF
TGTGCCAGCAGTTTAGTAAGGGGAGTAAGCGGGGGCTACACCTTC
>TRBJ2-2|few|.|TRBV10-2
CASSEGQGTGELFF
TGCGCCAGCAGTGAAGGTCAGGGGACCGGGGAGCTGTTTTTT
>TRBJ1-4|many|.|TRBV18
CASSPQDEKLFF
TGTGCCAGCTCACCACAGGATGAAAAACTGTTTTTT
>TRBJ2-1|few|.|TRBV20-1
CSATDPTRDNEQFF
TGCAGTGCTACCGACCCTACCAGAGACAATGAGCAGTTCTTC
>TRBJ2-1|.|TRBD1|TRBV5-1
CASSRDRDEQFF
TGCGCCAGCAGCCGGGACAGGGATGAGCAGTTCTTC
>TRBJ1-1|.|TRBD1|TRBV7-9
CASSVQGAETEAFF
TGTGCCAGCAGCGTACAGGGGGCGGAAACTGAAGCTTTCTTT
>TRBJ1-2|.|.|TRBV6-2/TRBV6-3
CASSVGQSGPRGYTF
TGTGCCAGCAGTGTGGGGCAGTCCGGACCCCGTGGCTACACCTTC
>TRBJ1-1|once|.|TRBV18
CASSPTVNTEAFF
TGTGCCAGCTCACCAACAGTGAACACTGAAGCTTTCTTT
>TRBJ2-7|many|TRBD2|TRBV29-1
CSVEGLGLGTYEQYF
TGCAGCGTTGAGGGACTAGGACTGGGTACCTACGAGCAGTACTTC
>TRBJ2-5|.|.|TRBV10-2
CASSELETQYF
TGCGCCAGCAGTGAATTGGAGACCCAGTACTTC
>TRBJ2-4|many|.|TRBV5-6
CASSLASGFLGLAKNIQYF
TGTGCCAGCAGCTTGGCTTCAGGGTTCCTGGGACTAGCCAAAAACATTCAGTACTTC
>TRBJ1-2|.|TRBD1|TRBV7-2
CASSFWDSELSNYGYTF
TGTGCCAGCAGCTTTTGGGACAGCGAGCTCTCTAACTATGGCTACACCTTC
>TRBJ2-5|few|TRBD2|TRBV5-4
CASSGASGGQETQYF
TGTGCCAGCAGCGGTGCTAGCGGGGGTCAAGAGACCCAGTACTTC
>TRBJ2-2|.|.|TRBV15
CATSREMGRTTGELFF
TGTGCCACCAGCAGAGAAATGGGCAGAACCACCGGGGAGCTGTTTTTT
>TRBJ2-2|few|TRBD1|TRBV20-1
CSATGTGPTGELFF
TGCAGTGCGACCGGGACAGGGCCCACCGGGGAGCTGTTTTTT
>TRBJ1-2|.|.|TRBV7-2
CASSPWGYDKGGYGYTF
TGTGCCAGCAGCCCCTGGGGGTACGACAAGGGCGGCTATGGCTACACCTTC
>TRBJ2-7|.|.|TRBV7-8
CASSHSYEQYF
TGTGCCAGCAGTCACAGCTACGAGCAGTACTTC
>TRBJ2-1|many|.|TRBV7-9
CASSRGTHLYNEQFF
TGTGCCAGCAGCCGTGGGACCCACCTCTACAATGAGCAGTTCTTC
>TRBJ2-7|many|.|TRBV10-1
CASSDPETGQYF
TGCGCCAGCAGTGATCCAGAGACTGGGCAGTACTTC
>TRBJ2-7|.|TRBD2|TRBV20-1
CSADTSGSGNEQYF
TGCAGTGCGGACACTAGCGGGAGTGGCAACGAGCAGTACTTC
>TRBJ1-4|few|.|TRBV7-8
CASSLANEKLFF
TGTGCCAGCAGCTTAGCTAATGAAAAACTGTTTTTT
>TRBJ2-7|few|TRBD2|TRBV7-2
CASSFNRLAGAYEQYF
TGTGCCAGCAGTTTCAACCGACTAGCGGGAGCTTACGAGCAGTACTTC
>TRBJ2-4|many|.|TRBV4-3
CASSQGTGGAKNIQYF
TGCGCCAGCAGCCAAGGGACCGGAGGAGCCAAAAACATTCAGTACTTC
>TRBJ2-2|few|.|TRBV11-2
CASSRGSRWITGELFF
TGTGCCAGCAGCCGCGGCTCTAGATGGATCACCGGGGAGCTGTTTTTT
>TRBJ2-1|.|TRBD1|TRBV6-4
CASSDSKTGAVYNEQFF
TGTGCCAGCAGTGACTCTAAGACAGGGGCGGTCTACAATGAGCAGTTCTTC
>TRBJ1-1|few|.|TRBV15
CATSRAAGMINTEAFF
TGTGCCACCAGCAGAGCGGCAGGGATGATAAACACTGAAGCTTTCTTT
>TRBJ2-1|.|.|TRBV12-3/TRBV12-4
CASSLVPGVHNEQFF
TGTGCCAGCAGTTTAGTGCCAGGGGTCCACAATGAGCAGTTCTTC
>TRBJ2-5|few|TRBD1|TRBV5-1
CASSLEVTGTETQYF
TGCGCCAGCAGCTTGGAGGTGACAGGGACAGAGACCCAGTACTTC
>TRBJ1-1|few|.|TRBV4-3
CASSQEQANTEAFF
TGCGCCAGCAGCCAAGAACAGGCGAACACTGAAGCTTTCTTT
>TRBJ2-7|.|TRBD2|TRBV7-8
CASSPLSGGSYEQYF
TGTGCCAGCAGCCCCCTCTCGGGGGGCTCCTACGAGCAGTACTTC
>TRBJ2-7|once|.|TRBV21-1
CASSNLPSSYEQYF
TGTGCCAGCAGCAATCTCCCGAGCTCCTACGAGCAGTACTTC
>TRBJ2-7|.|.|TRBV9
CASSATTRASHYEQYF
TGTGCCAGCAGCGCCACGACAAGAGCGTCCCACTACGAGCAGTACTTC
>TRBJ1-6|many|TRBD1|TRBV20-1
CSARDRRDSNSPLHF
TGCAGTGCTAGAGATCGCAGGGACAGCAATTCACCCCTCCACTTT
>TRBJ1-2|.|.|TRBV6-1
CASRRTENYGYTF
TGTGCCAGCAGACGGACGGAAAACTATGGCTACACCTTC